One T cell receptor beta chain is described in this entry. V was cut by 3 bases and J by 0 bases, with 6 bases left in between. Germline CDR1 is ENHRY and CDR2 is SYGVKD. The CDR3 consists of 13 residues. The assay was immunoSEQ multiplex PCR, and TCRdb's table has in-frame clones only and misses some. Of 100,000 or so clones in the sample, approximately 90% were seen once. The sample originates from a study of T cell responses to AZD1222 COVID-19 vaccine. This specimen consisted of peripheral blood, obtained on day 0 of AZD1222 vaccination. This chain uses TRBV10-3 with TRBJ2-7; D is undetermined. This sequence originates from an adult in good health. The CDR3, as DNA: TGTGCCATCAGTGATAAGGACTCCTACGAGCAGTACTTC. The encoded protein is CAISDKDSYEQYF.